The text below deals with one T cell receptor (beta chain). Its specificity is unknown. Each subset's genomic DNA was split evenly across several immunoSEQ plates. The authors' processing: ImmunoSEQ junction-only sequences lacked quality scores, so their filtering differed. Some clones are missing from TCRdb's copy, which holds only in-frame ones; the method was immunoSEQ multiplex PCR. V and J calls and clone size are given by that table; D and trimming were obtained from the DNA. The repertoire has around 600,000 clones, 98% of them found once; the top ten carry 0.3%. This entry is derived from a study of shared clonotypes between healthy human individuals. The study's findings and limits: The generation probabilities recorded for non-shared clonotypes fell below those of clonotypes shared by all four donors. Rarefaction revealed incomplete sorted-subset sequencing despite large depth.

The CDR3 covers 15 residues. Trimming took off 8 bases at V and 1 base at J, with 17 bases between the two ends. In germline, CDR1 is SEHNR, CDR2 FQNEAQ (reference sequence). Naive CD8 cells were CD45RO-negative, positively selected for CCR7, excluding terminally differentiated effector memory CD45RA+ cells. J is TRBJ2-5 and V is TRBV7-9, with D perhaps being TRBD1 or TRBD2 (5 bases each). Input material: naive CD8+ T cells sorted from blood. The TCR sequence derives from a man younger than 45 in good health. This CDR3 reads CASAFLAGTQETQYF. As DNA, the CDR3 is TGTGCCAGCGCCTTTCTCGCAGGGACCCAAGAGACCCAGTACTTC.